The TCR beta chain described here comes from a study of beta chain features in type 1 diabetes (dated by TCRdb to about 2018). In the study overall: No differences in mean age, gender distribution, total cell number or subset yield were found between patients and healthy donors. Across all samples, approximately 98,000,000 sorted cells were examined, and cell number per subset correlated strongly with RNA yield. The study compared the TCRB repertoires of sorted circulating CD4+ T cell subsets in recently diagnosed type 1 diabetes patients with those in matched healthy donors. Regulatory and stem cell-like memory subsets were obtained from only 8 patients and roughly eight healthy donors, while naive and central memory subsets were obtained from all 30 or so donors.

From the cysteine through the phenylalanine, the CDR3 covers 14 amino acids. Only the CDR3 DNA stays, 42 bases, in frame from base 1. The trim is 5 bases for V and 1 base for J, with a gap of 9 bases between the germline ends. According to the germline V gene, CDR1 reads SNHLY and CDR2 reads FYNNEI. In regard to this clone: Its antigen is unknown. No clone much larger than this one lies a single base away; base qualities are absent.

What the research found in general, with its limitations: At VDJ recombination sites, patients with type 1 diabetes made fewer insertions and deleted more nucleotides, a pattern implying thymic rearrangement abnormalities. HLA sub-analyses involved small numbers of individuals, so any influence of HLA type on TCRB rearrangement remained unresolved. Type 1 diabetes patients showed a moderate but significant shortening of TCRB CDR3 length in all four CD4+ subsets. PCR may preferentially amplify shorter templates, but because patient and control samples were amplified and corrected together, any resulting skew would affect both groups equally. Because cDNA rather than genomic DNA was sequenced, highly expressing activated cells could have been over-represented, although no difference in activation and CD3 levels was found between groups. Naive, central memory and regulatory TCRB repertoires appeared to be more alike among patients than among healthy donors.

From each donor, a single peripheral blood sample of about 116 mL on average was drawn into heparinised tubes. Using a panel that included CD45RO, CCR7, CD25, CD127, CD95 and CD27, naive, central memory, regulatory and stem cell-like memory CD4+ T cells were sorted on a BD FACSAria II. Every sorted population had a purity above 95%. PBMCs were isolated right away by Lymphoprep density gradient centrifugation and were stained directly, without culture. Samples were stained and sorted in pairs, with one healthy donor and one patient per experiment, so that batch effects were minimized. The High Capacity cDNA Reverse Transcription Kit was used to reverse transcribe all of the isolated RNA, meaning that expressed TCRB transcripts were what got sequenced. Deep immunoSEQ sequencing was performed on naive, central memory and regulatory T cell samples, with an average of roughly 3.5 million total reads per sample. Sorted cells were lysed in RLT buffer and RNA was extracted with DNase-treated RNeasy Micro or Mini kits, depending on cell number. To prevent cross-contamination, every cell subset was processed on its own, while patient and healthy donor samples were processed together. The immunoSEQ multiplex PCR was used to amplify TCRB sequences from cDNA, yielding 87-bp fragments that span the CDR3 region. The amplicons were sequenced using the Illumina HiSeq platform. Turning to the authors' computational methods: Synthetic template baselines were used to correct PCR bias computationally, reads within Hamming distance 2 were collapsed, and singletons that could not be merged were discarded. Reads were aligned to IMGT to assign V, D and J genes, CDR3 length, and insertions or deletions at six rearrangement sites. Within each subset, clonotype counts were normalized to sorted cell number, after which true diversity and Gini coefficients were computed with the tcR R package. The overlap coefficient, calculated on TCRB nucleotide sequences, was used to measure repertoire sharing. The table comes from immuneACCESS by way of TCRdb, which keeps in-frame sequences with V and J called. Part of the clones is missing from these tables; in studies checked, under half for an unresolved V gene and the rest for unknown reasons. That table gives V, J and clone size, and the DNA gave D and trimming. The sample includes around 150,000 clones, with around 10% observed a single time. Of the sample, 0.5% falls within the top ten clones.

The sequence joins TRBV2 to TRBJ1-5; no confident D gene assignment can be made. The sequencing input was central memory CD4+ T cells from blood. This TCR derives from a man aged 25 to 40 with type 1 diabetes. The CDR3: CASSLTDSNQPQHF. The sequenced DNA is TGTGCCAGCAGTCTGACTGACAGCAATCAGCCCCAGCATTTT.